The 10 T cell receptor beta chains below were found in one sample sequenced in a study of shared T cell receptors in the human thymus. Repertoires were generated with immunoSEQ multiplex PCR, while TCRdb's copy carries only in-frame clones and drops some. The sample has some 700,000 clones, approximately 83% seen once; the top ten hold around 0.0094%. These data were also reused for a study on human thymus T cells.

The sequenced sample consisted of thymocytes. The source of these receptors is a girl under three years old with a congenital heart defect.

The rearrangement uses TRBV6-5 and TRBJ2-1; tentative D call: TRBD1 (5 bases). The germline gives CDR1 MNHEY, CDR2 SVGAGI. CDR3 length equals 14 residues. V shed 8 bases and J shed 2 bases, with 13 bases lying between them. The CDR3 spells CASADSATYNEQFF. The CDR3 DNA sequence: TGTGCCAGCGCCGACAGCGCAACCTACAATGAGCAGTTCTTC.

The rearrangement links TRBV27 to TRBJ2-1; 13 nucleotides align to TRBD2. The germline V gene encodes CDR1 MNHEY and CDR2 SMNVEV (reference sequence). The CDR3 covers 18 residues. The junction had 9 bases not matched to a gene; V was cut back by 1 base and J by 6 bases. CDR3 residues: CASSLYRLGTSGVNEQFF. The CDR3 DNA follows: TGTGCCAGCAGTTTATATCGCTTGGGGACTAGCGGGGTCAATGAGCAGTTCTTC.

As to this clone: Other DNA sequences in the same sample also yield this CDR3. CDR3 in amino acids: CATGQHNSPLHF. In nucleotides, the CDR3 is TGTGCCACCGGACAGCATAATTCACCCCTCCACTTT. This sequence joins TRBV15 and TRBJ1-6; the D gene is possibly TRBD1 (6 bases). CDR3 length: 12 residues. V lost 8 bases, J lost 5 bases, and 7 bases lay in between. Germline-derived CDR1 and CDR2 are LNHNV and YYDKDF (reference sequence).

The chain has TRBV5-1 and TRBJ1-2, with D perhaps matching TRBD1 (5 bases). The CDR3 contains 15 residues. Trimming pared 0 bases from V and 9 bases from J, leaving 18 bases between. Germline V gives CDR1 SGHRS, CDR2 YFSETQ. The CDR3 DNA sequence: TGCGCCAGCAGCTTGGTTCCCGGGACGGGAGACTGCTACACCTTC. Amino acid sequence: CASSLVPGTGDCYTF.

This sequence joins TRBV5-1 and TRBJ1-3, with TRBD1 identical over 7 bases. Germline CDR1 reads SGHRS; CDR2 reads YFSETQ. The ends lost 0 bases at V and 0 bases at J; junction bases unmatched: 9. The CDR3 is made up of 18 amino acids. CDR3: CASSLESSQGDSGNTIYF. Here the CDR3 DNA reads TGCGCCAGCAGCTTGGAGTCTTCTCAGGGGGACTCTGGAAACACCATATATTTT.

The chain combines TRBV27 with TRBJ1-2; D possibly corresponds to TRBD1 (5 bases). Deletions cut 3 bases from V and 7 bases from J, with 15 bases between. This CDR3 has 14 residues. Germline CDR1 is MNHEY and CDR2 is SMNVEV (reference sequence). The CDR3: CASSFVQGTPGYTF. CDR3 nucleotide sequence: TGTGCCAGCAGTTTTGTGCAGGGAACTCCTGGCTACACCTTC.

The V and J genes are TRBV11-2 and TRBJ1-2, with a possible D match to TRBD1 (6 bases). CDR3 length: 15 residues. Germline CDR1 is SGHAT and CDR2 is FQNNGV. V lost 4 bases, J lost 8 bases, and 20 bases lay in between. The CDR3 region has the DNA TGTGCCAGCAGCTCCAGACGTGACAGGCCAGAGGGCTACACCTTC. Protein sequence: CASSSRRDRPEGYTF.

The chain uses TRBV15 and TRBJ2-2; perhaps TRBD2 as D (6 bases). Germline-derived CDR1 and CDR2 are LNHNV and YYDKDF (reference sequence). This CDR3 spans 15 amino acids. The V end was cut by 1 base, the J end by 3 bases, with 9 bases between. The CDR3 loop is CATSRGGDHTGELFF. As DNA, the CDR3 is TGTGCCACCAGCAGAGGGGGGGATCACACCGGGGAGCTGTTTTTT.

This chain uses TRBV5-4 with TRBJ2-2, with a tentative D call TRBD1 (5 bases). In germline, CDR1 is SGHNT, CDR2 YYREEE (reference sequence). The germline V and J ends were trimmed by 4 bases and 5 bases, with 18 bases remaining between them. This CDR3 region has 16 residues. As DNA, the CDR3 is TGTGCCAGCAGCCATTTGACAGAAAAAGATACCGGGGAGCTGTTTTTT. It codes for CASSHLTEKDTGELFF.

This clone has only one observation. V is TRBV6-5 and J is TRBJ1-1, with TRBD1 as a possible D gene (6 bases). Trimming removed 5 bases at V and 2 bases at J, with 15 bases between. Germline lookup yields CDR1 MNHEY and CDR2 SVGAGI. The CDR3 extends over 15 amino acids. CDR3: CASSPITGLNTEAFF. CDR3 in DNA: TGTGCCAGCAGTCCAATTACAGGGCTTAACACTGAAGCTTTCTTT.